What follows describes a single TCR beta chain. A much more abundant neighbour one base away suggests this may be a read error. The record originates from a study of read filtering for tumor transcriptome and immune sequencing. Study at large: Transcriptome libraries were built from DNase-treated RNA.

This CDR3 region has 13 residues. The germline V gene encodes CDR1 SGHRS and CDR2 YFSETQ. This library used around 0.4 ug RNA and molecular barcoded adaptors spanning alpha/delta and beta/gamma chains. Each CDR3 protein is one row after TCRdb ran MiXCR on the reads. The data contain about 46,000 distinct CDR3 sequences, about 20% of them singletons. The chain employs TRBV5-1 and TRBJ1-2; weak D call: TRBD1 (6 bases). The TCR sequence derives from a donor at least 40 years old with multiple myeloma. Specimen: a population of CD138-negative cells sorted from bone marrow. This chain's CDR3 is CASSPDRFYGHTF. The CDR3 DNA reads TGCGCCAGCAGCCCGGACAGATTCTATGGCCACACCTTC.